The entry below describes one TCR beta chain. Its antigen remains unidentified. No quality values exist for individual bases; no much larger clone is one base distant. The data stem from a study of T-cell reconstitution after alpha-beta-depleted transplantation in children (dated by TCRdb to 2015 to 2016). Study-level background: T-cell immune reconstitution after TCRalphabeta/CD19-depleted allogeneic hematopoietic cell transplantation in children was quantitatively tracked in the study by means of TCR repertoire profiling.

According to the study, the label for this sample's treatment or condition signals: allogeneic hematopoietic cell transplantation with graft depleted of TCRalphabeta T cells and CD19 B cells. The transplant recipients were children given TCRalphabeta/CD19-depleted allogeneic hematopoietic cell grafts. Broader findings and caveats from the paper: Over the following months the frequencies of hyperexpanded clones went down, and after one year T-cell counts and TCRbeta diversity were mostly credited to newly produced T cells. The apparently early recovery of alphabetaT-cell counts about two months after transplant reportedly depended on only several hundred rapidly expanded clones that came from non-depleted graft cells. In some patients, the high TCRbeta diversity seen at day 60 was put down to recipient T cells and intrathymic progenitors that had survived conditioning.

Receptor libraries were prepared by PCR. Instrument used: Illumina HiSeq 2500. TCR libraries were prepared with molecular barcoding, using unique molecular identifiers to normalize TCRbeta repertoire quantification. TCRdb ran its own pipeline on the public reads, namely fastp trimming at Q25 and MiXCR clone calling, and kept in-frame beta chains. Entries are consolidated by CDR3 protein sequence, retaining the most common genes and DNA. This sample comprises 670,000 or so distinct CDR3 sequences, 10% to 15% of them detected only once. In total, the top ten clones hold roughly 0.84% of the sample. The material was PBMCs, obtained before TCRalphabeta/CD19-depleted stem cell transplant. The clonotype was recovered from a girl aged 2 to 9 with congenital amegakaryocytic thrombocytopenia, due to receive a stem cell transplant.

The nucleotide sequence is given as TGTGCCAGCAGCATCGGGACAGCCCACACCGGGGAGCTGTTTTTT. This codes for CASSIGTAHTGELFF. The rearrangement joined TRBV3-1 to TRBJ2-2; 7 bases in the middle match TRBD1. Taken from cysteine to phenylalanine, the CDR3 has 15 residues. The entry retains the CDR3 DNA only, 45 bases that are in frame from base 1. Trimming accounts for 5 bases at V and 3 bases at J, while the number of junction bases matched to no gene is 6. CDR1 and CDR2, per the germline V gene (reference sequence), are LGHDT and YNNKEL. The reference TRBV3-1 and TRBJ2-2 proteins fill in what lies around the CDR3, so the full variable domain reads DTAVSQTPKYLVTQMGNDKSIKCEQNLGHDTMYWYKQDSKKFLKIMFSYNNKELIINETVPNRFSPKSPDKAHLNLHINSLELGDSAVYFCASSIGTAHTGELFFGEGSRLTVL.